This T cell receptor beta chain is from a study of identical twins. General study findings and limits: When twins shared out-of-frame alpha sequences, those sequences had excess low generation probability.

TCRdb reanalysed the 5' RACE reads using MiXCR and keeps one entry per CDR3 protein. The table shows about 260,000 distinct CDR3 sequences, with about 7% occurring only once. To note about this clonotype: Its target is not known.

Everyone who gave samples was a healthy Caucasian. Trimming took 4 bases from V and 4 from J, leaving 4 bases between them. The length of the CDR3 is 12 residues. The germline V gene has CDR1 PRHDT and CDR2 FYEKMQ (reference sequence). These sequences were also reported in another study, on yellow fever vaccine responses in identical twins. That paper states: Reports say the vaccine T cell response in twins looked partly convergent and partly personalized.

The specimen sequenced was memory (CD45RO+) T cells sorted from blood. The receptor was derived from a woman under 30 in good health. The rearrangement links TRBV13 to TRBJ2-2; D gene ambiguous. The CDR3 sequence: CASSYRTGELFF. The CDR3 nucleotides are TGTGCCAGCAGCTATCGCACCGGGGAGCTGTTTTTT.